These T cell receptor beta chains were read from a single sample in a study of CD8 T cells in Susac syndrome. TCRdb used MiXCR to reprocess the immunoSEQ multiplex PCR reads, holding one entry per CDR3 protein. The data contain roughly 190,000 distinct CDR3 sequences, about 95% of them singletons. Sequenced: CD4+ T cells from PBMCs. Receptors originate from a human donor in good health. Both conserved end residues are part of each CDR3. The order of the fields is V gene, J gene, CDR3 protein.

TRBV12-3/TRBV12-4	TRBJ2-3	CASRDLGDPRTDTQYF
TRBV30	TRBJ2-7	CAFTTGYEQYF
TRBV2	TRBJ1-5	CASNWDRSGPQHF
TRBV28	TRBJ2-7	CASRHGTGGSYEQYF
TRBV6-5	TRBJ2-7	CASRPVTSGSYEQYF
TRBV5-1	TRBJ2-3	CASSRETGGLDTQYF
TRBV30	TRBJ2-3	CAWEGAGDTQYF
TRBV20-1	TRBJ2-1	CSARMATGGQFF
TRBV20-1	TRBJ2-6	CSARDSGSPSGANVLTF
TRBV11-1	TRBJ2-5	CASSFNRPGSQETQYF
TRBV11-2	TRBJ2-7	CASNPPLATQTGVEQYF
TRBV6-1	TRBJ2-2	CASSRFAPQYNTGELFF
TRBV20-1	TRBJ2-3	CSASEDYTDTQYF
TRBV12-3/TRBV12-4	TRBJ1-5	CASSFSGQQPQHF
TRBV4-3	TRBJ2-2	CASSRGLAEDTGELFF
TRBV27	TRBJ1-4	CASTLRTGFGEKLFF
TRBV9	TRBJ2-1	CASSVEEEQFF
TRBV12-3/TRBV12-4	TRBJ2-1	CASSLVLAYQFF
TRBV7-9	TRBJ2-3	CASSLGLAGADTQYF
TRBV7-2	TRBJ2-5	CASTPGVGETQYF
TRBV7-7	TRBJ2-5	CASSSTVGGETQYF
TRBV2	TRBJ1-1	CASSEGDTEAFF
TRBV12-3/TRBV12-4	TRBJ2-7	CASRWTGHWEQYF
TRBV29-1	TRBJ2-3	CSVETASGNTDTQYF
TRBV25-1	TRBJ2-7	CASSATSGSIPYEQYF
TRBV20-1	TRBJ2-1	CSAPAGVYNEQFF
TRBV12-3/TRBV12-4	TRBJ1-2	CASSPGGTVGYTF
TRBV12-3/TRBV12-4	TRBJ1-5	CASRGDRGIGPQHF
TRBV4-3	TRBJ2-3	CASSQGYGATTDTQYF
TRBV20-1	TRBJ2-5	CSARTGGFRETQYF
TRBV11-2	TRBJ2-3	CASSVDRVSDTQYF
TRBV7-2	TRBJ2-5	CASRSGRTQETQYF
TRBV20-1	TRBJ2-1	CSARDVAGVGEQFF
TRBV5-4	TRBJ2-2	CASAPGLHNTGELFF
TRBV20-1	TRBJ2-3	CSANPQGLGDTQYF
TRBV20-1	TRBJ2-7	CSASISGATYEQYF
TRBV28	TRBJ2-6	CASNTFGRVSGANVLTF
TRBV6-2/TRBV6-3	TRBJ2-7	CASGNSYEQYF
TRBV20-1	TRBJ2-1	CSASFQYNEQFF
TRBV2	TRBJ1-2	CASKPDRNYGYTF
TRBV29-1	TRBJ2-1	CSVLEGGRAGEQFF
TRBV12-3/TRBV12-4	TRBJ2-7	CASSPDRDLNEQYF
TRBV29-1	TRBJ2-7	CSVFLLAGSYEQYF
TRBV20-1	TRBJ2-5	CSASRTSAETQYF
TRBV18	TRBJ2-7	CASSPVTDYEQYF
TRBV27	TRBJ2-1	CASSGLAGGYEQFF
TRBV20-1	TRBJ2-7	CSVPVSGHSYEQYF
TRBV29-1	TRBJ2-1	CSAGEGQTYNEQFF
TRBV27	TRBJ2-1	CASSLPGLAGFEQFF